The clone carrying this TCR beta chain was recorded a few times. What it binds is not known. CDR1 and CDR2 (germline): SGDLS, YYNGEE. This CDR3 is built from 15 residues. V was trimmed by 0 bases and J by 7 bases, leaving 14 bases between them. The table came from immunoSEQ multiplex PCR; TCRdb's copy has only in-frame clones and leaves some out. Among under 100,000 clones listed, roughly 84% were seen once. This specimen comes from a study of cytomegalovirus exposure and HLA in healthy donors. Study findings and constraints: In the roughly 130 validation repertoires, a later analysis found that first-cohort TCR clusters tended to co-occur. Altogether, 170 or so TCR beta chains were recorded as cytomegalovirus-associated.

The sequence derives from a woman aged 18-29 years in good health and CMV-seropositive. V usage is TRBV9 and J usage is TRBJ2-1, with D unresolved. The sequencing sample was made of PBMCs. This CDR3 reads CASSVERPPGNEQFF. The CDR3 coding sequence is TGTGCCAGCAGCGTAGAACGGCCGCCCGGGAATGAGCAGTTCTTC.